The 10 T cell receptor beta chains presented below share a single source sample, sequenced in a study of T cells in women clearing cervical HPV infection. Assay used: immunoSEQ multiplex PCR; TCRdb lists only in-frame clones, some missing. Its listing shows roughly 14,000 clones. The sequenced sample consisted of blood buffy coat. The receptor source for this set is a woman between 18 and 70 years old with a cervical HPV16 infection that either progressed to CIN3+ or cleared (not recorded which).

Measured by frequency, this clone is medium-sized. Sequencing ends 3 residues short of the CDR3 end; the germline J gene provides the rest. The rearrangement uses TRBV14 and TRBJ2-5, with D uncertain. The V end was cut by 1 base, the J end by 5 bases, with 8 bases between. Germline V gene sequence: CDR1 SGHDN, CDR2 FVKESK. This CDR3 has 13 residues. CDR3 region: CASSQVRAETQYF. The part of the CDR3 DNA that was read is TGTGCCAGCAGCCAAGTTAGGGCTGAGACC.

This clone ranks as medium-sized in terms of frequency. The observed sequence ends 3 residues before the CDR3 terminus, with the missing tail filled in from the germline J gene. The rearrangement uses TRBV19 and TRBJ2-5; 13 bases fit TRBD2. The CDR3 length is 16 residues. The germline V gene has CDR1 LNHDA and CDR2 SQIVND (reference sequence). V was clipped by 4 bases and J by 4 bases; unmatched bases: 6. The CDR3 protein is CASSTPLAGGAETQYF. CDR3 DNA (partial): TGTGCCAGTAGTACCCCACTAGCGGGAGGGGCAGAGACC.

Remarks on this clone: The CDR3 end is not reached by the read, which stops 3 residues before it; the germline J gene fills it in. V and J are TRBV5-4 and TRBJ2-4, with D possibly called TRBD1 or TRBD2 (5 bases each). Germline V gives CDR1 SGHNT, CDR2 YYREEE (reference sequence). CDR3 length: 15 residues. The germline V and J ends were trimmed by 3 bases and 1 base, with 11 bases remaining between them. CDR3: CASSSTRGAKNIQYF. The part of the CDR3 DNA that was read is TGTGCCAGCAGCTCAACGAGGGGTGCCAAAAACATT.

On this clone itself: The CDR3 extends 3 residues past the end of the read, so its final part is completed from the germline J gene. The chain is built from TRBV20-1 and TRBJ1-6; D may be TRBD1 (6 bases). V shed 3 bases and J shed 4 bases, with 16 bases lying between them. Germline assignment: CDR1 DFQATT and CDR2 SNEGSKA (reference sequence). The CDR3 runs to 16 residues. CDR3 DNA, as far as it was read: TGCAGTGCTAGGGGGGGGGCCGGGGAATATAATTCACCC. This gives the protein CSARGGAGEYNSP. The full-length CDR3 reads as CSARGGAGEYNSPLHF.

Comment on this clone: The sequence runs out 3 residues before the end of the CDR3; the remainder is reconstructed from the germline J gene. V and J are TRBV11-1 and TRBJ2-1; the match to TRBD1 covers 7 bases. The germline V gene encodes CDR1 SGHAT and CDR2 FQDESV (reference sequence). The V and J ends lost 1 base and 5 bases, in that order; junction bases with no gene match: 5. This CDR3 contains 15 residues. The CDR3 region is CASSLGQGRHNEQFF. CDR3 DNA (partial): TGTGCCAGCAGCTTAGGACAGGGTCGCCACAATGAG.

Of note for this clone: The read terminates 3 residues before the CDR3 end, so the remaining end is supplied by the germline J gene. The V call is TRBV19, the J call TRBJ2-1, with D tentatively TRBD1 (7 bases). Trimming left V 1 base short and J 6 bases short, with 16 bases between. Germline values: CDR1 LNHDA, CDR2 SQIVND (reference sequence). The CDR3 extends over 16 amino acids. CDR3 bases read: TGTGCCAGTAGTATAGTTGGCAGGGGGGCTTTCAATGAG. Encoded protein: CASSIVGRGAFNE. The whole CDR3 sequence reads CASSIVGRGAFNEQFF.

Of note for this clone: The read gets to within 3 residues of the CDR3 end, and the germline J gene fills in the rest. The V call is TRBV12-3 or TRBV12-4, the J call TRBJ2-7, with TRBD2 matching over 7 bases. There are 14 residues in the CDR3. The V gene end was trimmed by 3 bases and the J gene end by 3 bases; junction bases not matched to a gene: 5. CDR3 DNA (partial): TGTGCCAGCAGTTTCCGGGGGAGGGACTACGAG. It codes for CASSFRGRDYE. The full CDR3 is CASSFRGRDYEQYF.

As for this clone: Sequencing ends 3 residues short of the CDR3 end; the germline J gene provides the rest. The rearrangement joins TRBV20-1 to TRBJ2-3, with unresolved D. CDR3 length equals 13 residues. The germline V and J ends were trimmed by 5 bases and 0 bases, with 9 bases remaining between them. Germline assignment: CDR1 DFQATT and CDR2 SNEGSKA (reference sequence). CDR3 sequence: CSAYDSSTDTQYF. The DNA read from the CDR3 is TGCAGTGCTTATGACTCGAGCACAGATACG.

About this clone itself: The DNA ends 3 residues before the CDR3 does, and the rest of the CDR3 is filled in from the germline J gene. The gene calls are TRBV7-9 and TRBJ2-1; the D gene is possibly TRBD2 (6 bases). Germline V CDR1 and CDR2: SEHNR, FQNEAQ (reference sequence). Trimming stripped 8 bases from V and 0 bases from J, with 14 bases between. The CDR3 runs 15 residues. The CDR3 sequence is CASLRGLASYNEQFF. The CDR3 bases that were read are TGTGCCAGCTTGAGGGGACTCGCCTCCTACAATGAG.

A note on this clone: Read coverage stops 3 residues before the CDR3 terminus; the germline J gene supplies the remainder. V and J are TRBV11-2 and TRBJ1-4, with TRBD1 matching 7 bases. Germline V gene sequence: CDR1 SGHAT, CDR2 FQNNGV. CDR3 length equals 15 residues. The ends lost 1 base at V and 4 bases at J; junction bases unmatched: 3. The CDR3 DNA, read in part, is TGTGCCAGCAGCTTAGTTACAGGGGATAATGAAAAA. Its translation is CASSLVTGDNEK. The CDR3 as a whole reads CASSLVTGDNEKLFF.